Included here is one T cell receptor beta chain sequence, with context. Blood CD8+ and CD4+ T cells underwent high-throughput TCR beta sequencing. Random hexamers were used to reverse transcribe an amount of about 0.45 to 1 ug RNA. One entry per CDR3 protein results from TCRdb running MiXCR on the immunoSEQ multiplex PCR reads. The table shows some 140,000 distinct CDR3 sequences, with around 85% occurring only once. The CDR3 is 15 amino acids. Deletions cut 2 bases from V and 2 bases from J, with 11 bases between. This entry comes from a study of CD8 T cells in Susac syndrome. The sequenced material came from CD8+ T cells from PBMCs. V and J are TRBV12-3 or TRBV12-4 and TRBJ2-3; possible D gene TRBD1, 5 bases. The clonotype originates from a human donor with multiple sclerosis. The CDR3 protein is CASSLSPGYTDTQYF. The CDR3 region has the DNA TGTGCCAGCAGTTTATCCCCAGGGTACACAGATACGCAGTATTTT.